Each of the 10 T cell receptor beta chains below was sequenced from the same sample in a study of T cells after yellow fever vaccination. MiXCR, applied by TCRdb to the 5' RACE reads, yields one record per CDR3 protein. The sample contains just under 600,000 distinct CDR3 sequences, approximately 15% of which appear only once. The sequences come from PBMCs, collected on the day of the yellow fever booster vaccination. These receptors were collected from a man aged 30 to 39 who received the YFV17D yellow fever vaccine.

The rearrangement uses TRBV3-1 and TRBJ2-5; D might be TRBD2 (6 bases). The CDR3 is made up of 15 amino acids. Germline V CDR1 and CDR2: LGHDT, YNNKEL (reference sequence). Deletions cut 4 bases from V and 2 bases from J, with 14 bases between. The DNA for the CDR3 is TGTGCCAGCAGCCGTCTCGGGGACTTACAAGAGACCCAGTACTTC. It is translated as CASSRLGDLQETQYF.

The chain carries TRBV3-1 and TRBJ2-1, with 10 bases matching TRBD2. Germline CDR1 and CDR2: LGHDT and YNNKEL (reference sequence). This CDR3 is 18 amino acids long. The V and J ends lost 4 bases and 6 bases, in that order; junction bases with no gene match: 15. CDR3 sequence (DNA): TGTGCCAGCAGCCTAAGAAAAGGACTAGCGGTTCCCCCCAATGAGCAGTTCTTC. Translating it yields CASSLRKGLAVPPNEQFF.

There are a few counts of this clonotype. This chain connects TRBV4-3 to TRBJ1-1; D not certain. Per the germline V gene, CDR1 is LGHNA and CDR2 is YSLEER. V lost 4 bases and J 3 bases, leaving 15 bases between the germline ends. The CDR3 is made up of 15 amino acids. CDR3 in amino acids: CASSRAGSGHTEAFF. CDR3 in DNA: TGCGCCAGCAGCCGCGCCGGTTCGGGTCACACTGAAGCTTTCTTT.

The chain links TRBV7-2 to TRBJ2-7; 9 bases are shared with TRBD2. This CDR3 is built from 13 residues. Germline V lookup: CDR1 SGHTA, CDR2 FQGNSA. V lost 4 bases, J lost 6 bases, and 4 bases stayed unmatched. The CDR3 DNA reads TGTGCCAGCAGCTCCGGGACTAGCTCCGAGCAGTACTTC. Translating it yields CASSSGTSSEQYF. Looking up the rest from reference TRBV7-2 and TRBJ2-7 gives the full variable domain: GAGVSQSPSNKVTEKGKDVELRCDPISGHTALYWYRQSLGQGLEFLIYFQGNSAPDKSGLPSDRFSAERTGGSVSTLTIQRTQQEDSAVYLCASSSGTSSEQYFGPGTRLTVT.

This sequence joins TRBV19 and TRBJ2-7; D is ambiguous. V lost 0 bases and J lost 6, with 9 bases in between. There are 13 residues in the CDR3. CDR1 is LNHDA, CDR2 SQIVND, per germline (reference sequence). CDR3 DNA: TGTGCCAGTAGTATAGATCAAGGTACCGAGCAGTACTTC. It codes for CASSIDQGTEQYF.

The rearrangement uses TRBV20-1 and TRBJ2-2; no clear D. The CDR3 totals 15 residues. Germline V lookup: CDR1 DFQATT, CDR2 SNEGSKA (reference sequence). Trimming pared 1 base from V and 3 bases from J, leaving 12 bases between. The DNA of the CDR3 is TGCAGTGCTAGAGGGGCAGGCCCCTACACCGGGGAGCTGTTTTTT. Translating gives CSARGAGPYTGELFF.

This clonotype was picked up a small number of times. The chain recombines TRBV20-1 with TRBJ2-7; 7 nucleotides line up with TRBD2. The junction had 5 bases not matched to a gene; V was cut back by 6 bases and J by 3 bases. The length of the CDR3 is 12 residues. Per the germline V gene, CDR1 is DFQATT and CDR2 is SNEGSKA (reference sequence). CDR3 bases: TGCAGTGCAGGGGAGGGCCACTACGAGCAGTACTTC. Translating it yields CSAGEGHYEQYF.

With regard to this clonotype: A read error may be the cause here, since a much bigger clone is one base away. This sequence joins TRBV24-1 and TRBJ1-3; D remains unclear. The germline V gene encodes CDR1 KGHDR and CDR2 SFDVKD. This CDR3 spans 11 amino acids. V was trimmed by 3 bases and J by 6 bases, leaving 2 bases between them. CDR3 in amino acids: CATSDINTIYF. The CDR3 bases are TGTGCCACCAGTGATATAAACACCATATATTTT.

This chain uses TRBV25-1 with TRBJ2-3, with 10 positions matching TRBD2. Looked up from germline, CDR1 is MGHDK and CDR2 is SYGVNS. The CDR3 is made up of 16 amino acids. J was trimmed by 3 bases and V by 10 bases; bases with no gene match: 13. The CDR3 loop reads CATTPPLAGETDTQYF. The CDR3 DNA follows: TGTGCCACCACCCCCCCCCTAGCGGGAGAAACAGATACGCAGTATTTT.

The chain employs TRBV9 and TRBJ1-6; the D gene is possibly TRBD1 (5 bases). The germline gives CDR1 SGDLS, CDR2 YYNGEE. CDR3 length: 14 amino acids. Trimming removed 3 bases at V and 7 bases at J, with 11 bases between. The CDR3 DNA reads as TGTGCCAGCAGCGACAGGCATAGGAATTCACCCCTCCACTTT. Residues: CASSDRHRNSPLHF.